The entry that follows covers one T cell receptor beta chain sequence. The antigen is undetermined. Cells were stimulated nonspecifically with anti-CD3/anti-CD28 magnetic beads. Sorting of responding CD4+ T cells relied on upregulated CD40 ligand together with CD69. Sequencing used immunoSEQ version 4 in survey mode. The method was immunoSEQ multiplex PCR; TCRdb's version includes in-frame clones alone and lacks a portion of them. The profile shows some 41,000 clones, approximately 90% of them singletons. This CDR3 comprises 14 residues. The V end lost 0 bases, the J end lost 4 bases, and 6 bases lay between the germline ends. The germline CDR1 and CDR2 sequences are SNHLY and FYNNEI. The data stem from a study of persistence of HIV-infected CD4 T cells.

This chain uses TRBV2 with TRBJ2-2; the D is unclear. The sequence came from an adult man with HIV who was CMV-seropositive. The source was CD4+ T cells sorted from PBMCs after roughly 18-hour stimulation, collected from a patient who received antiretroviral therapy. CDR3 sequence reads: CASSEAGPTGELFF. Written as DNA, the CDR3 is TGTGCCAGCAGTGAAGCTGGGCCCACCGGGGAGCTGTTTTTT.